A selection of T cell receptor beta chains follows, all from one sample in a study of T-cell memory formation after mild COVID-19. TCRdb re-called the 5' RACE reads through MiXCR, storing one row per CDR3 protein. The repertoire holds fewer than 350,000 distinct CDR3 sequences, with approximately 14% as singletons. Sequences were obtained from PBMCs or a T cell subset sorted from them (not recorded which). The receptors were gathered from a man between 18 and 35 years old who had mild COVID-19 (a few samples of this study predate the infection). Cell type and time point are not known. The CDR3 runs from the conserved cysteine through the conserved F or W. D genes are given only for firm matches. Clone size is stated in some rows and not others, as once, few, many or a class when expanded.

d_call: -
v_call: TRBV20-1
cdr3_length: 13
j_call: TRBJ1-1
clone_size: -
cdr3_nt: TGCAGTGCCTTGGGCCCGGATGGCACTGAAGCTTTCTTT
cdr3_aa: CSALGPDGTEAFF

d_call: -
v_call: TRBV19
cdr3_length: 16
j_call: TRBJ1-1
clone_size: -
cdr3_nt: TGTGCCAGTAGTATAGGAGAACCCACCTGGCTCACTGAAGCTTTCTTT
cdr3_aa: CASSIGEPTWLTEAFF

d_call: -
v_call: TRBV12-3/TRBV12-4
cdr3_length: 15
j_call: TRBJ1-1
clone_size: few
cdr3_nt: TGTGCCAGCAGTTTAAATTGGTCAGTGGACACTGAAGCTTTCTTT
cdr3_aa: CASSLNWSVDTEAFF

d_call: -
v_call: TRBV6-5
cdr3_length: 14
j_call: TRBJ2-3
clone_size: -
cdr3_nt: TGTGCCAGCAGTATCCGGGACAGCACAGATACGCAGTATTTT
cdr3_aa: CASSIRDSTDTQYF

d_call: TRBD1
v_call: TRBV7-9
cdr3_length: 16
j_call: TRBJ1-2
clone_size: -
cdr3_nt: TGTGCCAGCAGCTCCGTTTATGGACAGGTCCTCAGGGGCTACACCTTC
cdr3_aa: CASSSVYGQVLRGYTF

d_call: TRBD2
v_call: TRBV5-4
cdr3_length: 15
j_call: TRBJ2-1
clone_size: -
cdr3_nt: TGTGCCAGCAGCTTGATCAGCGGGGGGTCCAACGAGCAGTTCTTC
cdr3_aa: CASSLISGGSNEQFF

d_call: -
v_call: TRBV7-6
cdr3_length: 13
j_call: TRBJ2-3
clone_size: many
cdr3_nt: TGTGCCAGCAGCTTAGGGAGATCAGATACGCAGTATTTT
cdr3_aa: CASSLGRSDTQYF

d_call: -
v_call: TRBV3-1
cdr3_length: 13
j_call: TRBJ1-2
clone_size: -
cdr3_nt: TGTGCCAGCAGCCTCGGGTTGGGGGATGGCTACACCTTC
cdr3_aa: CASSLGLGDGYTF

d_call: TRBD1
v_call: TRBV29-1
cdr3_length: 13
j_call: TRBJ1-1
clone_size: few
cdr3_nt: TGCAGCGTCCCGACAGGGGGCCGCACTGAAGCTTTCTTT
cdr3_aa: CSVPTGGRTEAFF

d_call: -
v_call: TRBV4-1
cdr3_length: 11
j_call: TRBJ1-3
clone_size: -
cdr3_nt: TGCGCCAGCAGCCAAGGAAACACCATATATTTT
cdr3_aa: CASSQGNTIYF

d_call: TRBD2
v_call: TRBV7-2
cdr3_length: 16
j_call: TRBJ2-3
clone_size: -
cdr3_nt: TGTGCCAGCAGCTTGCTATCGGGACTAGTTTCAGATACGCAGTATTTT
cdr3_aa: CASSLLSGLVSDTQYF

d_call: -
v_call: TRBV27
cdr3_length: 15
j_call: TRBJ2-5
clone_size: -
cdr3_nt: TGTGCCAGCAGTTTATCGTGGGGGGACCAAGAGACCCAGTACTTC
cdr3_aa: CASSLSWGDQETQYF

d_call: -
v_call: TRBV7-3
cdr3_length: 11
j_call: TRBJ2-5
clone_size: -
cdr3_nt: TGTGCCAGCAGCTTGCACGGGACCCAGTACTTC
cdr3_aa: CASSLHGTQYF

d_call: TRBD1
v_call: TRBV20-1
cdr3_length: 13
j_call: TRBJ1-2
clone_size: few
cdr3_nt: TGCAGTGCTTCCGGACAGGGCAACTATGGCTACACCTTC
cdr3_aa: CSASGQGNYGYTF

d_call: -
v_call: TRBV7-8
cdr3_length: 14
j_call: TRBJ2-5
clone_size: many
cdr3_nt: TGTGCCAGCAGCTTAGGTGTAGGCCAAGAGACCCAGTACTTC
cdr3_aa: CASSLGVGQETQYF

d_call: -
v_call: TRBV7-9
cdr3_length: 16
j_call: TRBJ1-5
clone_size: -
cdr3_nt: TGTGCCAGCAGCTTGGCCCGGGGGGACCGGAATCAGCCCCAGCATTTT
cdr3_aa: CASSLARGDRNQPQHF

d_call: -
v_call: TRBV9
cdr3_length: 15
j_call: TRBJ2-3
clone_size: few
cdr3_nt: TGTGCCAGCAGCGCATCGGCGGCTAGAGCAGATACGCAGTATTTT
cdr3_aa: CASSASAARADTQYF

d_call: -
v_call: TRBV6-5
cdr3_length: 15
j_call: TRBJ2-6
clone_size: -
cdr3_nt: TGTGCCAGCAGCCCCGTTCCCTCTGGGGCCAACGTCCTGACTTTC
cdr3_aa: CASSPVPSGANVLTF

d_call: TRBD1
v_call: TRBV11-2
cdr3_length: 14
j_call: TRBJ2-1
clone_size: -
cdr3_nt: TGTGCCAGCAGAGTAGGGGGCAGGGTAAATGAGCAGTTCTTC
cdr3_aa: CASRVGGRVNEQFF

d_call: -
v_call: TRBV28
cdr3_length: 14
j_call: TRBJ2-5
clone_size: -
cdr3_nt: TGTGCCAGCAGTTTCAGGGGACGGTGGGAGACCCAGTACTTC
cdr3_aa: CASSFRGRWETQYF

d_call: -
v_call: TRBV2
cdr3_length: 15
j_call: TRBJ1-3
clone_size: -
cdr3_nt: TGTGCCAGCATGGCGTCGTTGAATTCTGGAAACACCATATATTTT
cdr3_aa: CASMASLNSGNTIYF

d_call: -
v_call: TRBV7-3
cdr3_length: 16
j_call: TRBJ2-7
clone_size: -
cdr3_nt: TGTGCCAGCAGCTTAACCCCCACCGCAGGGCCCTACGAGCAGTACTTC
cdr3_aa: CASSLTPTAGPYEQYF

d_call: -
v_call: TRBV4-2
cdr3_length: 13
j_call: TRBJ2-1
clone_size: few
cdr3_nt: TGTGCCAGTCCCAAAGGAGAGGGGAATGAGCAGTTCTTC
cdr3_aa: CASPKGEGNEQFF

d_call: TRBD1
v_call: TRBV6-6
cdr3_length: 21
j_call: TRBJ1-3
clone_size: -
cdr3_nt: TGTGCCAGCAGTTACTCCCGACAGGGGTGGATGGGGGCTCACTCTGGAAACACCATATATTTT
cdr3_aa: CASSYSRQGWMGAHSGNTIYF

d_call: -
v_call: TRBV7-9
cdr3_length: 18
j_call: TRBJ1-1
clone_size: few
cdr3_nt: TGTGCCAGCAGCTTATATTCCCCGGGCCTCTTTTGGGAAACTGAAGCTTTCTTT
cdr3_aa: CASSLYSPGLFWETEAFF

d_call: TRBD1
v_call: TRBV4-1
cdr3_length: 16
j_call: TRBJ2-7
clone_size: once
cdr3_nt: TGCGCCAGCAGCCAGGACCGGGACAGGGGGCTGTACGAGCAGTGCTTC
cdr3_aa: CASSQDRDRGLYEQCF

d_call: TRBD1
v_call: TRBV7-8
cdr3_length: 15
j_call: TRBJ1-2
clone_size: once
cdr3_nt: TGTGCCAGCAGCCCTCGGACAGGGAAGCCCTATGGCTACACCTTC
cdr3_aa: CASSPRTGKPYGYTF

d_call: -
v_call: TRBV7-2
cdr3_length: 16
j_call: TRBJ1-4
clone_size: -
cdr3_nt: TGTGCCAGCTCGAGATCTCGGGGTTTCGTCAATGAAAAACTGTTTTTT
cdr3_aa: CASSRSRGFVNEKLFF

d_call: -
v_call: TRBV5-4
cdr3_length: 15
j_call: TRBJ2-5
clone_size: many
cdr3_nt: TGTGCCAGCAGCTCGGGGGGCGCATCTGAAGAGACCCAGTACTTC
cdr3_aa: CASSSGGASEETQYF

d_call: -
v_call: TRBV7-9
cdr3_length: 14
j_call: TRBJ1-5
clone_size: few
cdr3_nt: TGTGCCAGCAGCCTAAGCGCCGGAGAGCAGCCCCAGCATTTT
cdr3_aa: CASSLSAGEQPQHF

d_call: TRBD1
v_call: TRBV7-6
cdr3_length: 14
j_call: TRBJ1-2
clone_size: -
cdr3_nt: TGTGCCAGCAGCCCCCTGGGCAGGGGGCATGGCTACACCTTC
cdr3_aa: CASSPLGRGHGYTF

d_call: -
v_call: TRBV25-1
cdr3_length: 15
j_call: TRBJ1-1
clone_size: -
cdr3_nt: TGTGCCAGCAGTGAAGATGGACACTTGAACACTGAAGCTTTCTTT
cdr3_aa: CASSEDGHLNTEAFF